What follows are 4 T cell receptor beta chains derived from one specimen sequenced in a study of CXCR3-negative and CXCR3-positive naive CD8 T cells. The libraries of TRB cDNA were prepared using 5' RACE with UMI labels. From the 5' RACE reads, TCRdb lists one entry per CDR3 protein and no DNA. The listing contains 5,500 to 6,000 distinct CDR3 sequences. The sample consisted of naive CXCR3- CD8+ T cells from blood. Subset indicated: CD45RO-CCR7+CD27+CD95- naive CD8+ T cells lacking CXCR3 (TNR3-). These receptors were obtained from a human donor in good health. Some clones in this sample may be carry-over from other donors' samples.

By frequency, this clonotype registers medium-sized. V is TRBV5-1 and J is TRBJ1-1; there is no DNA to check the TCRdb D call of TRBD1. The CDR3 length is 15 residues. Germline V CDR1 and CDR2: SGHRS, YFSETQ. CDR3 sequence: CASSFRTGGSTEAFF.

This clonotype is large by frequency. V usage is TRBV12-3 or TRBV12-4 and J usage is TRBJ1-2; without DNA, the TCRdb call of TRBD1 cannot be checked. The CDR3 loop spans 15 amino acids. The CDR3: CASSLVQGIDYGYTF.

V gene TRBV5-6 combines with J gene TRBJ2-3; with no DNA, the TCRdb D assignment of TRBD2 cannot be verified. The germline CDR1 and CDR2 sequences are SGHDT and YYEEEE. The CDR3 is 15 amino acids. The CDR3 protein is CASSLSGVITDTQYF.

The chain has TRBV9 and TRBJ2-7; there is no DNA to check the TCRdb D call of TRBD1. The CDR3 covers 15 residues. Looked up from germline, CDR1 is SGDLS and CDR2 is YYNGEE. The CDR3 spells CASSPTDRANYEQYF.